A selection of T cell receptor beta chains follows, all from one sample in a study of shared clonotypes between healthy human individuals. The data were produced by immunoSEQ multiplex PCR, yet TCRdb's version contains in-frame clones alone and is incomplete. This table has around 2,000,000 clones, roughly 95% appearing once. Material: naive CD8+ T cells sorted from blood. The receptors derive from a young man in good health. Both conserved end residues are part of each CDR3. Fields, in order: clone size, V gene, J gene, D gene, CDR3 protein, CDR3 DNA. A D gene is named only where the DNA matches it firmly. Rows give clone size only sometimes, using once, few, many, or a class for an expanded clone.

abundance: once
v_gene: TRBV28
j_gene: TRBJ2-7
d_gene: TRBD1
CDR3aa: CASNKLTGGYYEQYF
CDR3nt: TGTGCCAGCAATAAATTGACAGGGGGCTACTACGAGCAGTACTTC

abundance: NA
v_gene: TRBV27
j_gene: TRBJ2-2
d_gene: NA
CDR3aa: CASSLANPYTGELFF
CDR3nt: TGTGCCAGCAGTTTAGCCAACCCCTACACCGGGGAGCTGTTTTTT

abundance: NA
v_gene: TRBV7-9
j_gene: TRBJ1-2
d_gene: TRBD1
CDR3aa: CASSGQGALIYGYTF
CDR3nt: TGTGCCAGCAGCGGACAGGGGGCGCTGATCTATGGCTACACCTTC

abundance: NA
v_gene: TRBV27
j_gene: TRBJ2-7
d_gene: TRBD1
CDR3aa: CASSLTGGVPFQQYF
CDR3nt: TGTGCCAGCAGTTTGACAGGGGGCGTCCCTTTTCAGCAGTACTTC

abundance: NA
v_gene: TRBV5-1
j_gene: TRBJ2-5
d_gene: NA
CDR3aa: CASSTGQGGQETQYF
CDR3nt: TGCGCCAGCAGCACCGGACAGGGAGGGCAAGAGACCCAGTACTTC

abundance: NA
v_gene: TRBV7-9
j_gene: TRBJ2-1
d_gene: NA
CDR3aa: CASSSNRYNEQFF
CDR3nt: TGTGCCAGCAGCTCGAATAGATACAATGAGCAGTTCTTC

abundance: few
v_gene: TRBV5-1
j_gene: TRBJ1-6
d_gene: NA
CDR3aa: CASSLLQGAGSPLHF
CDR3nt: TGCGCCAGCAGCTTGCTCCAGGGAGCAGGGTCACCCCTCCACTTT

abundance: NA
v_gene: TRBV5-5
j_gene: TRBJ1-2
d_gene: NA
CDR3aa: CASSLGDYGYTF
CDR3nt: TGTGCCAGCAGCCTGGGGGACTATGGCTACACCTTC

abundance: NA
v_gene: TRBV5-4
j_gene: TRBJ2-7
d_gene: NA
CDR3aa: CASSLEHFSYEQYF
CDR3nt: TGTGCCAGCAGCTTGGAACATTTTTCCTACGAGCAGTACTTC

abundance: NA
v_gene: TRBV7-8
j_gene: TRBJ1-1
d_gene: NA
CDR3aa: CASSHLGETEAFF
CDR3nt: TGTGCCAGCAGCCACCTGGGAGAAACTGAAGCTTTCTTT

abundance: NA
v_gene: TRBV2
j_gene: TRBJ2-5
d_gene: TRBD2
CDR3aa: CASSEGAGGRETQYF
CDR3nt: TGTGCCAGCAGTGAAGGAGCGGGGGGGCGGGAGACCCAGTACTTC

abundance: NA
v_gene: TRBV6-5
j_gene: TRBJ2-7
d_gene: TRBD1
CDR3aa: CASSSETGGSYEQYF
CDR3nt: TGTGCCAGCAGTTCCGAGACAGGGGGATCCTACGAGCAGTACTTC

abundance: NA
v_gene: TRBV11-1
j_gene: TRBJ2-7
d_gene: NA
CDR3aa: CASSLDGHYEQYF
CDR3nt: TGTGCCAGCAGCCTGGACGGGCACTACGAGCAGTACTTC

abundance: NA
v_gene: TRBV2
j_gene: TRBJ1-3
d_gene: NA
CDR3aa: CASRYDGNTIYF
CDR3nt: TGTGCAAGCCGGTACGATGGAAACACCATATATTTT

abundance: once
v_gene: TRBV6-1
j_gene: TRBJ2-7
d_gene: NA
CDR3aa: CASSEWGGRYPSEQYF
CDR3nt: TGTGCCAGCAGTGAATGGGGGGGGCGTTATCCCTCCGAGCAGTACTTC

abundance: NA
v_gene: TRBV5-4
j_gene: TRBJ2-7
d_gene: NA
CDR3aa: CASSLGRDNSYEQYF
CDR3nt: TGTGCCAGCAGCTTGGGGCGGGACAACTCCTACGAGCAGTACTTC